A single sample gave rise to the 14 T cell receptor beta chains below, sequenced in a study of T-cell memory formation after mild COVID-19. One entry per CDR3 protein results from TCRdb running MiXCR on the 5' RACE reads. Of roughly 250,000 distinct CDR3 sequences in the sample, roughly 17% were seen once. The sample comprised PBMCs or a T cell subset sorted from them (not recorded which). The receptors here all came from a man in his late teens or twenties who had mild COVID-19 (a few samples of this study predate the infection). Cell type and time point are not known.

V and J are TRBV7-2 and TRBJ2-5; the match to TRBD1 covers 10 bases. Trimming removed 5 bases from V and 5 bases from J; junction bases left unmatched: 5. From germline, CDR1 is SGHTA and CDR2 FQGNSA. The CDR3 consists of 14 residues. CDR3 DNA: TGTGCCAGCAGCACGGACAGGGGGTATGAGACCCAGTACTTC. Protein: CASSTDRGYETQYF.

This clonotype was recorded only once. The chain recombines TRBV21-1 with TRBJ1-2; the table gives TRBD1 as D, unverified against the DNA. TRBV21-1 is reported as a pseudogene. The CDR3 covers 13 residues. The CDR3 coding sequence is TGTGCCAGCACTGAGGGGGGGAACTATGGCTACACCTTC. This gives the protein CASTEGGNYGYTF.

The V call is TRBV5-5, the J call TRBJ1-5; TRBD1 aligns across 7 bases. CDR3 size: 15 residues. Germline V lookup: CDR1 SGHKS, CDR2 YYEKEE (reference sequence). V lost 4 bases to trimming and J lost 0 bases; unmatched junction nucleotides: 4. As DNA, the CDR3 is TGTGCCAGCAGCCTAACAGGGGTTAGCAATCAGCCCCAGCATTTT. Protein product: CASSLTGVSNQPQHF.

This clonotype was picked up a small number of times. The V and J genes are TRBV5-1 and TRBJ2-7; 8 bases line up with TRBD1. CDR1 and CDR2 (germline): SGHRS, YFSETQ. Trimming took 5 bases from V and 3 from J; bases not matched to a gene: 7. CDR3 length: 14 amino acids. This CDR3 is CASSREGQVYEQYF. In DNA, the CDR3 is TGCGCCAGCAGTCGAGAGGGACAGGTCTACGAGCAGTACTTC. The complete variable domain, with remaining parts taken from reference TRBV5-1 and TRBJ2-7, reads KAGVTQTPRYLIKTRGQQVTLSCSPISGHRSVSWYQQTPGQGLQFLFEYFSETQRNKGNFPGRFSGRQFSNSRSEMNVSTLELGDSALYLCASSREGQVYEQYFGPGTRLTVT.

This clonotype appeared a few times. The chain joins TRBV5-1 to TRBJ2-1; 7 bases line up with TRBD2. The CDR3 sequence is 16 residues long. Germline assignment: CDR1 SGHRS and CDR2 YFSETQ. The trim removed 0 bases at V and 2 bases at J, leaving 5 bases unmatched. The CDR3 spells CASSLDGRGAYNEQFF. Written as DNA, the CDR3 is TGCGCCAGCAGCTTGGACGGTCGGGGGGCCTACAATGAGCAGTTCTTC. Full variable domain (remainder filled in from reference TRBV5-1 and TRBJ2-1): KAGVTQTPRYLIKTRGQQVTLSCSPISGHRSVSWYQQTPGQGLQFLFEYFSETQRNKGNFPGRFSGRQFSNSRSEMNVSTLELGDSALYLCASSLDGRGAYNEQFFGPGTRLTVL.

This clonotype was detected many times. The genes are TRBV27 and TRBJ2-6; no clear D. This CDR3 region has 13 residues. The V and J ends lost 6 bases and 0 bases respectively, with 3 bases between them. Germline loops: CDR1 MNHEY, CDR2 SMNVEV (reference sequence). This CDR3 reads CASRLSGANVLTF. CDR3 DNA sequence: TGTGCCAGCAGGCTCTCTGGGGCCAACGTCCTGACTTTC.

This clonotype turned up a few times. V gene TRBV12-3 or TRBV12-4 combines with J gene TRBJ1-6, with a tentative D call TRBD1 (5 bases). Deletions cut 7 bases from V and 9 bases from J, with 19 bases between. CDR3 size: 15 residues. CDR3 bases: TGTGCCAGCACCACCCCCCGGGACTCCTTTTCACCCCTCCACTTT. It is translated as CASTTPRDSFSPLHF.

This clonotype was counted between two and nine times. V and J are TRBV6-5 and TRBJ1-1; 7 bases are shared with TRBD1. CDR3 size: 13 residues. From germline, CDR1 is MNHEY and CDR2 SVGAGI. Trimming took 7 bases from V and 7 from J; bases not matched to a gene: 9. Here the CDR3 reads CASTPQGVYEAFF. In DNA, the CDR3 is TGTGCCAGCACACCTCAGGGGGTTTATGAAGCTTTCTTT.

There are many counts of this clonotype. The chain employs TRBV7-9 and TRBJ2-7; D might be TRBD1 (6 bases). From germline, CDR1 is SEHNR and CDR2 FQNEAQ (reference sequence). The CDR3 runs to 16 residues. V lost 3 bases to trimming and J lost 0 bases, with 15 bases between them. DNA of the CDR3: TGTGCCAGCAGCTTTTCCACGGGACATCGCTCCTACGAGCAGTACGTC. Translating it yields CASSFSTGHRSYEQYV.

V and J are TRBV18 and TRBJ2-1; TRBD1 aligns across 10 bases. Germline V gives CDR1 KGHSH, CDR2 LQKENI. The CDR3 length is 17 residues. The V gene end was trimmed by 3 bases and the J gene end by 4 bases; junction bases not matched to a gene: 9. CDR3 bases: TGTGCCAGCTCACCGCCCCCGGGACAGGGGCTTTACAATGAGCAGTTCTTC. Its translation is CASSPPPGQGLYNEQFF.

In its sample, this clonotype was seen many times. The chain is built from TRBV12-3 or TRBV12-4 and TRBJ1-3, with D unclear. V lost 1 base and J lost 5, with 3 bases in between. The CDR3 has 12 amino acids. This CDR3 reads CASSLERNTIYF. In nucleotides, the CDR3 is TGTGCCAGCAGTTTAGAACGAAACACCATATATTTT.

The chain joins TRBV20-1 to TRBJ2-1, with 9 bases lining up with TRBD1. Germline CDR1 and CDR2: DFQATT and SNEGSKA (reference sequence). The CDR3 is 13 amino acids. CDR3 sequence: CSQRQGAYNEQFF. The DNA for the CDR3 is TGCAGCCAAAGACAGGGGGCCTACAATGAGCAGTTCTTC.

This clonotype was recorded many times. This rearrangement joins TRBV5-1 to TRBJ2-3; 8 nucleotides match TRBD1. The CDR3 extends over 15 amino acids. CDR1 and CDR2 (germline): SGHRS, YFSETQ. V shed 4 bases, J shed 1 base, and the junction held 5 bases outside the gene matches. The CDR3 reads CASSLTGVGTDTQYF. The DNA for the CDR3 is TGCGCCAGCAGCCTGACAGGGGTTGGCACAGATACGCAGTATTTT. Combining the CDR3 with reference TRBV5-1 and TRBJ2-3 gives the whole variable domain KAGVTQTPRYLIKTRGQQVTLSCSPISGHRSVSWYQQTPGQGLQFLFEYFSETQRNKGNFPGRFSGRQFSNSRSEMNVSTLELGDSALYLCASSLTGVGTDTQYFGPGTRLTVL.

This clonotype has a count of ten or more. The V and J genes are TRBV20-1 and TRBJ1-4, with TRBD1 as a possible D gene (5 bases). CDR3 length: 15 amino acids. V shed 3 bases and J shed 4 bases, with 15 bases lying between them. Germline V gene lookup returns CDR1 DFQATT and CDR2 SNEGSKA (reference sequence). CDR3 protein: CSASPATGLNEKLFF. The CDR3 nucleotides are TGCAGTGCTAGCCCGGCCACAGGACTTAATGAAAAACTGTTTTTT.